The 25 T cell receptor beta chains listed next were all sequenced from one sample in a study of blood T cell repertoires in COVID-19. Sequencing used immunoSEQ multiplex PCR; TCRdb keeps in-frame clones, though not all of them. The sample lists about 300,000 clones, about nine tenths occurring once. The sample was peripheral blood. The source is a woman aged 25 to 39 with COVID-19, enrolled during active disease.

This chain's CDR3 is CASSSRGSSDTQYF. The CDR3 DNA follows: TGTGCCAGCAGCTCCCGGGGAAGCTCAGATACGCAGTATTTT. The J gene is TRBJ2-3, the V gene TRBV5-4; tentatively, D is TRBD2 (5 bases). Deletions cut 3 bases from V and 4 bases from J, with 12 bases between. The CDR3 has 14 amino acids. Germline V gene lookup returns CDR1 SGHNT and CDR2 YYREEE (reference sequence).

The chain employs TRBV3-1 (or the pseudogene TRBV3-2) and TRBJ1-1; no firm D call. The CDR3 runs to 14 residues. CDR1 LGHDT and CDR2 YNNKEL come from the germline V gene (reference sequence). Trimming stripped 4 bases from V and 3 bases from J, with 12 bases between. CDR3 region: CASSPRSLDTEAFF. The CDR3 nucleotides are TGTGCCAGCAGCCCCAGATCCTTGGACACTGAAGCTTTCTTT.

V and J are TRBV15 and TRBJ2-5; D remains unclear. The CDR3 runs to 13 residues. V lost 1 base and J 5 bases, leaving 8 bases between the germline ends. Germline loops: CDR1 LNHNV, CDR2 YYDKDF (reference sequence). The CDR3 coding sequence is TGTGCCACCAGCAGAGGGAGTCGTGAGACCCAGTACTTC. Its protein product is CATSRGSRETQYF.

The chain couples TRBV28 to TRBJ2-4; 7 bases agree with TRBD1. Germline assignment: CDR1 MDHEN and CDR2 SYDVKM. After removal of 2 bases from V and 6 bases from J, the junction contained 1 base not matched to a gene. The CDR3 is 13 residues long. CDR3 protein: CASSLGDRNIQYF. The CDR3 region has the DNA TGTGCCAGCAGTTTAGGGGACAGAAACATTCAGTACTTC. Full variable domain (missing parts from reference TRBV28 and TRBJ2-4): DVKVTQSSRYLVKRTGEKVFLECVQDMDHENMFWYRQDPGLGLRLIYFSYDVKMKEKGDIPEGYSVSREKKERFSLILESASTNQTSMYLCASSLGDRNIQYFGAGTRLSVL.

V is TRBV6-5 and J is TRBJ2-7; D not resolved. Germline V gene sequence: CDR1 MNHEY, CDR2 SVGAGI. V was pared by 2 bases and J by 8 bases, with 16 bases between. The length of the CDR3 is 14 residues. CDR3 amino acids: CASSYAERPTKQYF. For the CDR3, the DNA is TGTGCCAGCAGTTACGCGGAGAGACCTACGAAGCAGTACTTC.

The CDR3 protein is CASSLSGVNEQFF. The CDR3 DNA follows: TGCGCCAGCAGCTTGTCGGGTGTGAATGAGCAGTTCTTC. The V call is TRBV5-1, the J call TRBJ2-1, with D hard to call. V was clipped by 1 base and J by 7 bases, with 9 bases between them. The germline CDR1 and CDR2 sequences are SGHRS and YFSETQ. The CDR3 is 13 residues long.

The DNA of the CDR3 is TGTGCCAGCAGATCACAGGGATCAGCAGATACGCAGTATTTT. Its translation: CASRSQGSADTQYF. The rearrangement uses TRBV6-5 and TRBJ2-3; D perhaps matches TRBD1 (6 bases). Germline V CDR1 and CDR2: MNHEY, SVGAGI. The V end lost 6 bases, the J end lost 4 bases, and 14 bases lay between the germline ends. The CDR3 covers 14 residues.

This chain links TRBV6-5 with TRBJ1-1, with D possibly TRBD1 on 5 matching bases. This CDR3 has 15 residues. CDR1 is MNHEY, CDR2 SVGAGI, per germline. Trimming cost V 6 bases and J 6 bases, with 20 bases left between them. CDR3: CASRVGDGGFAEAFF. The DNA of the CDR3 is TGTGCCAGCAGGGTTGGGGACGGGGGTTTTGCTGAAGCTTTCTTT.

This chain links TRBV28 with TRBJ2-2, with TRBD1 matching 10 bases. CDR1 is MDHEN and CDR2 is SYDVKM in the germline V gene. The CDR3 totals 15 residues. After removal of 2 bases from V and 6 bases from J, the junction contained 3 bases not matched to a gene. For the CDR3, the DNA is TGTGCCAGCAGTTTAGGACAGGGGGTCCCCGGGGAGCTGTTTTTT. Protein: CASSLGQGVPGELFF. Full variable domain (outside the CDR3, taken from reference TRBV28 and TRBJ2-2): DVKVTQSSRYLVKRTGEKVFLECVQDMDHENMFWYRQDPGLGLRLIYFSYDVKMKEKGDIPEGYSVSREKKERFSLILESASTNQTSMYLCASSLGQGVPGELFFGEGSRLTVL.

This clone has just one count. The chain has TRBV11-2 and TRBJ1-2; TRBD1 might be the D (6 bases). Germline loops: CDR1 SGHAT, CDR2 FQNNGV. The CDR3 totals 15 residues. Trimming pared 4 bases from V and 1 base from J, leaving 13 bases between. CDR3: CASSSGAHSNYGYTF. CDR3 nucleotides: TGTGCCAGCAGCTCAGGGGCCCATAGTAACTATGGCTACACCTTC.

The chain carries TRBV6-5 and TRBJ2-1; 15 bases align to TRBD2. With V trimmed by 2 bases and J by 7 bases, 0 bases remained unmatched. From germline, CDR1 is MNHEY and CDR2 SVGAGI. The CDR3 totals 15 residues. DNA for the CDR3: TGTGCCAGCAGTTACGGGACTAGCGGGAGGAATGAGCAGTTCTTC. This encodes CASSYGTSGRNEQFF.

The chain has TRBV5-5 and TRBJ1-2, with D uncertain. CDR1 is SGHKS, CDR2 YYEKEE, per germline (reference sequence). The CDR3 runs to 15 residues. Trimming stripped 0 bases from V and 4 bases from J, with 13 bases between. CDR3 nucleotide sequence: TGTGCCAGCAGCTTGGAGCCCCGGGTAGGCTATGGCTACACCTTC. Protein product: CASSLEPRVGYGYTF. The entire variable domain, with the rest obtained from reference TRBV5-5 and TRBJ1-2, is as follows: DAGVTQSPTHLIKTRGQQVTLRCSPISGHKSVSWYQQVLGQGPQFIFQYYEKEERGRGNFPDRFSARQFPNYSSELNVNALLLGDSALYLCASSLEPRVGYGYTFGSGTRLTVV.

The rearrangement joins TRBV4-1 to TRBJ1-5; 9 bases are shared with TRBD1. The V gene's germline CDR1 is MGHRA and CDR2 YSYEKL. The CDR3 loop spans 14 amino acids. V lost 6 bases and J lost 6; bases outside the gene matches: 6. CDR3 in DNA: TGCGCCAGCAGACCGACAGGGGGTCTTCAGCCCCAGCATTTT. It specifies CASRPTGGLQPQHF.

The chain links TRBV28 to TRBJ1-6; 7 positions agree with TRBD1. The V segment lost 6 bases and the J segment 2 bases; nucleotides outside the gene matches: 7. The CDR3 spans 16 residues. Germline V CDR1 and CDR2: MDHEN, SYDVKM. As DNA, the CDR3 is TGTGCCAGCAGCCGGGACAGTCTAACCTATAATTCACCCCTCCACTTT. It translates to CASSRDSLTYNSPLHF.

J is TRBJ2-2 and V is TRBV19; 9 positions agree with TRBD1. This CDR3 has 15 amino acids. Germline V gene sequence: CDR1 LNHDA, CDR2 SQIVND (reference sequence). V dropped 1 base and J dropped 6; count of bases not matched to a gene: 3. The CDR3: CASSIVQGAAGELFF. DNA for the CDR3: TGTGCCAGTAGTATAGTACAGGGGGCTGCCGGGGAGCTGTTTTTT. The complete variable domain, with remaining parts taken from reference TRBV19 and TRBJ2-2, reads DGGITQSPKYLFRKEGQNVTLSCEQNLNHDAMYWYRQDPGQGLRLIYYSQIVNDFQKGDIAEGYSVSREKKESFPLTVTSAQKNPTAFYLCASSIVQGAAGELFFGEGSRLTVL.

The chain combines TRBV30 with TRBJ2-2, with D possibly being TRBD2 (6 bases). This CDR3 contains 13 residues. The V and J ends lost 4 bases and 7 bases respectively, with 13 bases between them. In germline, CDR1 is GTSNPN, CDR2 SVGIG (reference sequence). This CDR3 reads CAWTGRRGGELFF. The CDR3 DNA sequence: TGTGCCTGGACCGGACGGAGGGGCGGGGAGCTGTTTTTT. Looking up the rest from reference TRBV30 and TRBJ2-2 gives the full variable domain: SQTIHQWPATLVQPVGSPLSLECTVEGTSNPNLYWYRQAAGRGLQLLFYSVGIGQISSEVPQNLSASRPQDRQFILSSKKLLLSDSGFYLCAWTGRRGGELFFGEGSRLTVL.

V gene TRBV4-3 combines with J gene TRBJ1-1; 7 bases fit TRBD1. Unmatched junction bases numbered 5, after V lost 3 bases and J lost 1 base. This CDR3 is built from 15 residues. Germline CDR1 is LGHNA and CDR2 is YSLEER. The CDR3 nucleotides are TGCGCCAGCAGCCAGCAGACAGGGAGGAACACTGAAGCTTTCTTT. It is translated as CASSQQTGRNTEAFF.

J is TRBJ1-1 and V is TRBV29-1; 10 bases fit TRBD1. V lost 6 bases, J lost 12 bases, and 10 bases stayed unmatched. The CDR3 runs 12 residues. CDR1 and CDR2 from the germline V gene are SQVTM and ANQGSEA. The CDR3 spells CSVPRTGGLTFF. CDR3 nucleotides: TGCAGCGTGCCCCGGACAGGGGGGTTAACTTTCTTT.

V and J are TRBV7-9 and TRBJ2-3; tentative D call: TRBD1 (7 bases). This CDR3 has 15 residues. The germline V and J ends were trimmed by 6 bases and 8 bases, with 21 bases remaining between them. Germline V gene lookup returns CDR1 SEHNR and CDR2 FQNEAQ (reference sequence). CDR3 residues: CASSWTGGPAGTQYF. The CDR3 nucleotides are TGTGCCAGCAGTTGGACAGGAGGGCCCGCAGGTACGCAGTATTTT.

The chain combines TRBV28 with TRBJ2-2; 10 nucleotides agree with TRBD2. The CDR3 consists of 16 residues. CDR1 MDHEN and CDR2 SYDVKM come from the germline V gene. Germline trimming cut 5 bases from V and 9 bases from J; bases unmatched to any gene: 12. The CDR3 protein is CASSRIGLAEGRELFF. In DNA form, the CDR3 reads TGTGCCAGCAGTCGCATTGGACTAGCGGAGGGCCGGGAGCTGTTTTTT.

The chain links TRBV29-1 to TRBJ2-5, with 12 bases matching TRBD2. Germline CDR1 and CDR2: SQVTM and ANQGSEA. Trimming removed 4 bases from V and 5 bases from J; junction bases left unmatched: 8. The CDR3 sequence is 15 residues long. As DNA, the CDR3 is TGCAGCGTTGGACTAGCGGGAGCCATACTGGAGACCCAGTACTTC. Translation: CSVGLAGAILETQYF. Full variable domain (rest looked up from reference TRBV29-1 and TRBJ2-5): SAVISQKPSRDICQRGTSLTIQCQVDSQVTMMFWYRQQPGQSLTLIATANQGSEATYESGFVIDKFPISRPNLTFSTLTVSNMSPEDSSIYLCSVGLAGAILETQYFGPGTRLLVL.

The chain couples TRBV5-1 to TRBJ2-5, with 10 bases lining up with TRBD1. The length of the CDR3 is 15 residues. Germline values: CDR1 SGHRS, CDR2 YFSETQ. Trimming removed 4 bases from V and 2 bases from J; junction bases left unmatched: 5. The CDR3 DNA reads TGCGCCAGCAGCCCCGGGACAGGGGAGCAAGAGACCCAGTACTTC. Protein: CASSPGTGEQETQYF.

The chain is built from TRBV10-1 and TRBJ2-2, with no clear D. V gave up 3 bases and J gave up 11 bases, with 10 bases separating them. Germline CDR1 is WNHNN and CDR2 is SYGVQD (reference sequence). This CDR3 is built from 12 residues. CDR3 loop: CASSDNLRELFF. Here the CDR3 DNA reads TGCGCCAGCAGTGATAATCTACGCGAGCTGTTTTTT.

This chain joins TRBV7-8 and TRBJ2-7; no clear D gene. CDR3 size: 15 residues. Germline V gene lookup returns CDR1 SGHVS and CDR2 FQNEAQ. Trimming took 0 bases from V and 1 from J, leaving 10 bases between them. CDR3 protein: CASSLAPQKSYEQYF. The CDR3 DNA reads as TGTGCCAGCAGCTTAGCACCTCAGAAGTCCTACGAGCAGTACTTC.

Written as DNA, the CDR3 is TGTGCCAGCTCACCCAACAGGGGTTCCACTGAAGCTTTCTTT. Its translation is CASSPNRGSTEAFF. The V gene is TRBV18, the J gene TRBJ1-1, with 7 nucleotides matching TRBD1. The CDR3 covers 14 residues. J was trimmed by 4 bases and V by 3 bases; bases with no gene match: 5. From germline, CDR1 is KGHSH and CDR2 LQKENI. Filled out from reference TRBV18 and TRBJ1-1, the complete variable domain reads NAGVMQNPRHLVRRRGQEARLRCSPMKGHSHVYWYRQLPEEGLKFMVYLQKENIIDESGMPKERFSAEFPKEGPSILRIQQVVRGDSAAYFCASSPNRGSTEAFFGQGTRLTVV.